The clone carrying this TCR beta chain showed up many times. The CDR3 is 16 residues long. V gave up 1 base and J gave up 6 bases; unmatched junction bases: 6. CDR1 LNHNV and CDR2 YYDKDF come from the germline V gene (reference sequence). The sample comes from a study of T cells in Graves' hyperthyroidism and ophthalmopathy. It was RNA transcripts that yielded the amplified TCR beta CDR3 regions. Using the HTBI primer set, a first-round RT-PCR was run on the TCR CDR3. TCRdb redid the calling of the multiplex PCR reads with MiXCR, one entry per CDR3 protein. The table has some 250,000 distinct CDR3 sequences, roughly 14% seen once; the top ten hold about 14%. Orbital computed tomography, thyroid ultrasound, serum thyroxine and TRAb, and clinical symptoms together informed the diagnoses.

The rearrangement uses TRBV15 and TRBJ2-2, with 9 positions matching TRBD1. The receptor was isolated from a woman between 40 and 50 years old with Graves' hyperthyroidism that later progressed to Graves' ophthalmopathy. Sequencing input: blood. CDR3 sequence reads: CATSRAGTGTAGELFF. CDR3 coding DNA: TGTGCCACCAGCAGAGCAGGGACAGGGACGGCCGGGGAGCTGTTTTTT.